This T cell receptor (beta chain) originates from a study of cytotoxic CD8 clonotypes in ibrutinib-treated CLL. On the study more broadly: Of a cohort that held some twelve relapsed/refractory and around 16 treatment-naive patients, roughly 18 were IGHV unmutated. Partial responders about 25, complete 2; approximately twelve progressed and around 15 stayed in remission by median roughly 70 months. Study-level findings and limits: Pretreatment clonality was elevated relative to age-matched healthy donors and paralleled circulating CD8+ T-cell counts.

Of note for this clone: Its antigen is unidentified.

Germline V gives CDR1 LNHDA, CDR2 SQIVND (reference sequence). The CDR3 length is 14 residues. V lost 5 bases and J 8 bases, leaving 13 bases between the germline ends. A 1 in 200,000 to 1 in 1 million T cell depth was the sequencing target. Only in-frame clones appear in the TCRdb table, and some are missing; sequencing was by immunoSEQ multiplex PCR. The table lists 250,000 to 350,000 clones, roughly three quarters of them singletons. The clonotype comes from a human donor with chronic lymphocytic leukemia. The chain joins TRBV19 to TRBJ1-6; perhaps TRBD1 as D (5 bases). The input for sequencing was PBMCs, taken at disease progression, from a patient treated with ibrutinib. CDR3 amino acids: CASSGDSFDSPLHF. The CDR3 bases are TGTGCCAGTAGTGGAGACAGCTTCGATTCACCCCTCCACTTT. Complete variable domain (other parts from reference TRBV19 and TRBJ1-6): DGGITQSPKYLFRKEGQNVTLSCEQNLNHDAMYWYRQDPGQGLRLIYYSQIVNDFQKGDIAEGYSVSREKKESFPLTVTSAQKNPTAFYLCASSGDSFDSPLHFGNGTRLTVT.